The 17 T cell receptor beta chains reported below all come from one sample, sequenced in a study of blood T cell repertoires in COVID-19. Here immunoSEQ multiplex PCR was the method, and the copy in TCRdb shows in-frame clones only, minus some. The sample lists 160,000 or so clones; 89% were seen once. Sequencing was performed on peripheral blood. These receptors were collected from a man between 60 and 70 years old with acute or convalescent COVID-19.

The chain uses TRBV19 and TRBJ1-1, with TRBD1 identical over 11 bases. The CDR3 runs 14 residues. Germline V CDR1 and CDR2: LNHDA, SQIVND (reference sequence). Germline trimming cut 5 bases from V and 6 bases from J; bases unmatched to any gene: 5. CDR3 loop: CASSPDRGHAEAFF. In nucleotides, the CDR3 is TGTGCCAGTAGTCCGGACAGGGGGCATGCTGAAGCTTTCTTT.

CDR3 DNA sequence: TGTGCCAGCAGCCCCTCAGGCGAAAGGATTTTCACTGAAGCTTTCTTT. This encodes CASSPSGERIFTEAFF. This rearrangement joins TRBV7-2 to TRBJ1-1; no definite D call. With 5 bases removed from V and 4 bases from J, the gap between germline ends came to 20 bases. There are 16 residues in the CDR3. Per germline, CDR1 SGHTA and CDR2 FQGNSA.

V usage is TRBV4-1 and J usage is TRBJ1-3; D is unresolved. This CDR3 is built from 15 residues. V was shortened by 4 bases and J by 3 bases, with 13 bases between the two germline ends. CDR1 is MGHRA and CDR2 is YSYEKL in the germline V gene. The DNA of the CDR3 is TGCGCCAGCAGCCTGCGGGCCGCGGATGGAAACACCATATATTTT. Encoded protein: CASSLRAADGNTIYF.

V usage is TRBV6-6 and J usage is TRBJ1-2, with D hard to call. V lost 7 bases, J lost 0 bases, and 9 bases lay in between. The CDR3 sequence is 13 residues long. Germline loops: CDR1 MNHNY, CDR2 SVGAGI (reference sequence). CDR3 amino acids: CASTGGSNYGYTF. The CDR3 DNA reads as TGTGCCAGCACAGGAGGGTCTAACTATGGCTACACCTTC.

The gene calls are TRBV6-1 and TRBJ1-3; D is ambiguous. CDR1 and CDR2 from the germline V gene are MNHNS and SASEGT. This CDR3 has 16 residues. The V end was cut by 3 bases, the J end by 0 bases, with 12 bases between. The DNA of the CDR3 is TGTGCCAGCAGTGAGTTCAGGCCGGACTCTGGAAACACCATATATTTT. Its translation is CASSEFRPDSGNTIYF.

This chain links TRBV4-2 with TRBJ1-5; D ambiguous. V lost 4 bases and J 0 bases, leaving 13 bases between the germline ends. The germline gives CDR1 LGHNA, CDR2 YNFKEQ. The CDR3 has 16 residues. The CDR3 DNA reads TGTGCCAGCAGCCCTGTACACATGAATAGCAATCAGCCCCAGCATTTT. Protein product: CASSPVHMNSNQPQHF.

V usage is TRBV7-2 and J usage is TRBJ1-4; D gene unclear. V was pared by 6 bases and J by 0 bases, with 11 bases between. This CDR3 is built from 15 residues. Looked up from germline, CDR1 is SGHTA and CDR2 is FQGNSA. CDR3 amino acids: CASRSSSATNEKLFF. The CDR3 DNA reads TGTGCCAGCAGAAGTAGCAGCGCAACTAATGAAAAACTGTTTTTT.

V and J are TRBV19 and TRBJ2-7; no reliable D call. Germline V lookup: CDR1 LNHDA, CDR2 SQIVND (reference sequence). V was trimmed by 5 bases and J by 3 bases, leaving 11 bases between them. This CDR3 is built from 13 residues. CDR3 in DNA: TGTGCCAGTAGTCAAACAGAATTCTACGAGCAGTACTTC. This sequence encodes CASSQTEFYEQYF.

The CDR3 loop is CASSKSGTGTSYEQFF. Written as DNA, the CDR3 is TGCGCCAGCAGCAAGTCCGGGACAGGGACTTCCTATGAGCAGTTCTTC. V is TRBV5-1 and J is TRBJ2-1; 9 bases map to TRBD1. Germline V gene sequence: CDR1 SGHRS, CDR2 YFSETQ. J was trimmed by 8 bases and V by 4 bases; bases with no gene match: 13. The length of the CDR3 is 16 residues. The whole variable domain, filled in from reference TRBV5-1 and TRBJ2-1, reads KAGVTQTPRYLIKTRGQQVTLSCSPISGHRSVSWYQQTPGQGLQFLFEYFSETQRNKGNFPGRFSGRQFSNSRSEMNVSTLELGDSALYLCASSKSGTGTSYEQFFGPGTRLTVL.

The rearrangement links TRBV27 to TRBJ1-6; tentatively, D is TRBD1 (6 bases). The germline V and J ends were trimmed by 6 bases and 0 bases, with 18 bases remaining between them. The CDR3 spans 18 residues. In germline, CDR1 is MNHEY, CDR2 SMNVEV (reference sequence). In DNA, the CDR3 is TGTGCCAGCAGCCGCCGGGACATGGGGATCTCCTATAATTCACCCCTCCACTTT. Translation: CASSRRDMGISYNSPLHF.

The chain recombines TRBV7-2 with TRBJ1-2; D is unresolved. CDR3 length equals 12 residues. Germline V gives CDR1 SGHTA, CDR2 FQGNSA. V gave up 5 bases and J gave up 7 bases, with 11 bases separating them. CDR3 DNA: TGTGCCAGCAGCAAGGCGGGAGGTGGCTACACCTTC. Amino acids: CASSKAGGGYTF.

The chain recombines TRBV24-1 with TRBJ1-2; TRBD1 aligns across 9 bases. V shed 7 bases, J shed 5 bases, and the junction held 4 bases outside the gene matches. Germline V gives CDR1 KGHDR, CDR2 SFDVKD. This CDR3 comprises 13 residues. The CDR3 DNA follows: TGTGCCACCAGATCGGACAGGGGATATGGCTACACCTTC. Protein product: CATRSDRGYGYTF.

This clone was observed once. CDR3 amino acids: CASSQVAGNSYEQYF. CDR3 sequence (DNA): TGCGCCAGCAGCCAAGTTGCAGGGAACTCCTACGAGCAGTACTTC. The chain is built from TRBV4-1 and TRBJ2-7; perhaps TRBD1 as D (5 bases). This CDR3 has 15 amino acids. Looked up from germline, CDR1 is MGHRA and CDR2 is YSYEKL. V was pared by 1 base and J by 0 bases, with 10 bases between.

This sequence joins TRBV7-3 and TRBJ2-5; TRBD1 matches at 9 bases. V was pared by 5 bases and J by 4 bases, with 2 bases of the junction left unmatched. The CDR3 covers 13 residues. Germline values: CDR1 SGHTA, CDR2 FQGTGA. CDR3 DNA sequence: TGTGCCAGCAGCACGGACAGGGGAGAGACCCAGTACTTC. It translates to CASSTDRGETQYF.

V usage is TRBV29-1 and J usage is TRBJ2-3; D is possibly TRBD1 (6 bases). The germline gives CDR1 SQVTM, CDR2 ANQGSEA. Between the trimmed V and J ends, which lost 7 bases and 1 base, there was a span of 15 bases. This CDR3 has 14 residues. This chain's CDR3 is CSASGGGGTDTQYF. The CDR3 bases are TGCAGCGCCTCTGGGGGCGGAGGCACAGATACGCAGTATTTT.

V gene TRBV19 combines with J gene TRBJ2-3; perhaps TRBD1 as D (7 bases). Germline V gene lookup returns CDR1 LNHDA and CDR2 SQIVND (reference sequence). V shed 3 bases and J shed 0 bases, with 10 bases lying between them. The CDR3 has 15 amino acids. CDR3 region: CASSIRGVSTDTQYF. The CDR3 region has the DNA TGTGCCAGTAGTATCAGGGGGGTCAGCACAGATACGCAGTATTTT.

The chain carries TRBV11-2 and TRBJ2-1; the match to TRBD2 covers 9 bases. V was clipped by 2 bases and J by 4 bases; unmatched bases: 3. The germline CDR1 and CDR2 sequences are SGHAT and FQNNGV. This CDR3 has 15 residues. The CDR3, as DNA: TGTGCCAGCAGCTTAACGAGCGGGGGGTACAATGAGCAGTTCTTC. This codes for CASSLTSGGYNEQFF.